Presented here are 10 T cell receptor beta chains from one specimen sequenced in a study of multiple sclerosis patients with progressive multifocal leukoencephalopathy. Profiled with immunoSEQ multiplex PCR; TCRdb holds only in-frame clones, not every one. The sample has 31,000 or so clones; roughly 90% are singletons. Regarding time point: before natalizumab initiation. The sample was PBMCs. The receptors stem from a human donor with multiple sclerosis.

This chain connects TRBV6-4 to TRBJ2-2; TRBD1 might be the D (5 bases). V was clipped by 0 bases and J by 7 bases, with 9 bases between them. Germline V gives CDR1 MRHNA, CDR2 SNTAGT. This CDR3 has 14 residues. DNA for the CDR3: TGTGCCAGCAGTGACTCGCAGGGTGGCGGGGAGCTGTTTTTT. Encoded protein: CASSDSQGGGELFF.

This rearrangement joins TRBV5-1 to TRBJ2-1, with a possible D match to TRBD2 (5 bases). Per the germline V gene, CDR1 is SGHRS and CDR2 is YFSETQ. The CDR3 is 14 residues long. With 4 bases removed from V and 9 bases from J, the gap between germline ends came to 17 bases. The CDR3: CASSPGGGSGEQFF. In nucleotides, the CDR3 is TGCGCCAGCAGCCCCGGCGGAGGTAGTGGTGAGCAGTTCTTC.

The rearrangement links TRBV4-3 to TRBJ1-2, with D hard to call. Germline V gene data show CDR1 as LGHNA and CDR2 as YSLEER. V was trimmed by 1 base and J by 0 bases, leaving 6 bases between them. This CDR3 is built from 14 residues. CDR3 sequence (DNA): TGCGCCAGCAGCCAAGGCGGGGCTAACTATGGCTACACCTTC. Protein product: CASSQGGANYGYTF.

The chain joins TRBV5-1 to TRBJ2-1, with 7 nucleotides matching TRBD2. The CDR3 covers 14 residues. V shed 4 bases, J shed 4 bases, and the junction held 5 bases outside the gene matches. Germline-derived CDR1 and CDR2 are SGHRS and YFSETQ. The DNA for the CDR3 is TGCGCCAGCAGCCTAAGCGGGGATTACAATGAGCAGTTCTTC. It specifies CASSLSGDYNEQFF.

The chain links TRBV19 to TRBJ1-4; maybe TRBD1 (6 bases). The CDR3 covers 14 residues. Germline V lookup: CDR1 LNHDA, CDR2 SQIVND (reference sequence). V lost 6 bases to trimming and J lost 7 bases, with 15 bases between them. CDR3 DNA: TGTGCCAGTAGGTCGACAGGAGTGGCTGAAAAACTGTTTTTT. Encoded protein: CASRSTGVAEKLFF.

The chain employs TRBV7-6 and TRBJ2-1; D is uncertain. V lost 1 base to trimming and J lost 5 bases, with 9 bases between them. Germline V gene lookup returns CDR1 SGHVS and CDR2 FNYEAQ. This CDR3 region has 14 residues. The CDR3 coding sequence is TGTGCCAGCAGCTTAGGTGGGTACCACAATGAGCAGTTCTTC. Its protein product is CASSLGGYHNEQFF.

CDR3 protein: CASSSHGGRSGNTIYF. The DNA of the CDR3 is TGTGCCAGCAGCTCCCATGGGGGGCGGTCTGGAAACACCATATATTTT. The chain employs TRBV11-2 and TRBJ1-3; D perhaps matches TRBD1 (6 bases). The CDR3 has 16 residues. Germline CDR1 and CDR2: SGHAT and FQNNGV. Deletions cut 4 bases from V and 1 base from J, with 14 bases between.

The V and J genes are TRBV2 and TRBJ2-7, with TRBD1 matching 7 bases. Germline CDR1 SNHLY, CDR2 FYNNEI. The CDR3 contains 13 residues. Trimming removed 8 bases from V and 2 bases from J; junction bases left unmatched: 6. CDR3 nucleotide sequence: TGTGCCAGCTACGACCAGGGGGCCTACGAGCAGTACTTC. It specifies CASYDQGAYEQYF.

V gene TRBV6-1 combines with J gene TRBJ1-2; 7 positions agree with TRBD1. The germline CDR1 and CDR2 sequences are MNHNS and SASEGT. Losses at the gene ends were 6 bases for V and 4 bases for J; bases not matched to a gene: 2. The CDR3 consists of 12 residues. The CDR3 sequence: CASRTGPYGYTF. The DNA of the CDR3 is TGTGCCAGCAGGACAGGGCCCTATGGCTACACCTTC.

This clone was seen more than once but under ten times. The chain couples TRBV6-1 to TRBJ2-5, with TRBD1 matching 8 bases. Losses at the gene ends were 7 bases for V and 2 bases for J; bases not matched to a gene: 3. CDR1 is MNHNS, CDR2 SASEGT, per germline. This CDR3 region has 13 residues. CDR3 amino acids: CASIRTGQETQYF. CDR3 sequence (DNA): TGTGCCAGCATTCGGACAGGGCAAGAGACCCAGTACTTC.